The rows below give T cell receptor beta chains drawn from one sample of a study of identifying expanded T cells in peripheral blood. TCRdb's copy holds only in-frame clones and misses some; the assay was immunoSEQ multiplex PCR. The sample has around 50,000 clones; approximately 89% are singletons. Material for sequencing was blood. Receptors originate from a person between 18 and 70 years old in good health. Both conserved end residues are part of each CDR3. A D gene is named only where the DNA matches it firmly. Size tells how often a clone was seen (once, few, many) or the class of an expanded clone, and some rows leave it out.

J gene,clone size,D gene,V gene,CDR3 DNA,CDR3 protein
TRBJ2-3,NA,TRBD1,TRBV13,TGTGCCAGTAGACAGGGGGCAACAGATACGCAGTATTTT,CASRQGATDTQYF
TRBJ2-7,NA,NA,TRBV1,TGCACCAGCGGCGCCCGGACTAGCGGGAGGGGGGAGCAGTACTTC,CTSGARTSGRGEQYF
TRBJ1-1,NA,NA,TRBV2,TGTGCCAGCAGGGTCGGTCTGAACACTGAAGCTTTCTTT,CASRVGLNTEAFF
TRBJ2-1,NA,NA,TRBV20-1,TGCAGTGCTTCAAAGAGGGATGAGCAGTTCTTC,CSASKRDEQFF
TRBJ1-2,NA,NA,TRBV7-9,TGTGCCAGCAGCCTTAGCGGGCCGACTAACTATGGCTACACCTTC,CASSLSGPTNYGYTF
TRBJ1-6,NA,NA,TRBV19,TGTGCCAGTAGCCGTCTTAATTCACCCCTCCACTTT,CASSRLNSPLHF
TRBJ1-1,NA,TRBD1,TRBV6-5,TGTGCCAGCAGCAGGGGGACAGATGAAGCTTTCTTT,CASSRGTDEAFF
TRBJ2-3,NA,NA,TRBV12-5,TGTGCTAGTGGTTTGGTTGAAGACGGGGTCAGCCGCACAGATACGCAGTATTTT,CASGLVEDGVSRTDTQYF
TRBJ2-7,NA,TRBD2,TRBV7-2,TGTGCCAGCAGCCCGGGACTAGCACCTTACGAGCAGTACTTC,CASSPGLAPYEQYF
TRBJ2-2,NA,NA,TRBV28,TGTGCCAGCAGGAATACCGGGCCCGGGGAGCTGTTTTTT,CASRNTGPGELFF
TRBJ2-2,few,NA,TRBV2,TGTGCCAGCGGTAGGGCCCCAACCGGGGAGCTGTTTTTT,CASGRAPTGELFF
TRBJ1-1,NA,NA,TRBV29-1,TGCAGCGTTCGTAGGGTAGGGAGGGCTGAAGCTTTCTTT,CSVRRVGRAEAFF
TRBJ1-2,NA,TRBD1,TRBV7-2,TGTGCCTCAGGGCAGGGGGCAGAAGGCTACACCTTC,CASGQGAEGYTF
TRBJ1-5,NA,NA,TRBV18,TGTGCCAGCTCACCATCCCCCAGGGAAGGGCATAGCAATCAGCCCCAGCATTTT,CASSPSPREGHSNQPQHF
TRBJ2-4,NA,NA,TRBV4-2,TGTGCCAGCAGCCAGGTTATAAGCAGCAACATTCAGTACTTC,CASSQVISSNIQYF
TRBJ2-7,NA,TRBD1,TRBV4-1,TGCGCCAGCAGCCGCCTGGTAACCGGGACAGGGGCCTACGAGCAGTACTTC,CASSRLVTGTGAYEQYF
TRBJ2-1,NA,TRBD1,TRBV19,TGTGCCAGTAGTCGAACCGGGACAGGAACCAACAATGAGCAGTTCTTC,CASSRTGTGTNNEQFF
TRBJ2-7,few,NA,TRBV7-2,TGTGCCAGCAGCGTGACCGCCTACGAGCAGTACTTC,CASSVTAYEQYF
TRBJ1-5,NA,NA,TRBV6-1,TGTGCCAGCAGTGAAAGTCATCAGCCCCAGCATTTT,CASSESHQPQHF
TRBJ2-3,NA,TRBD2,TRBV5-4,TGTGCCAGCAGCGGCACGGGACTAGCGATTACAGATACGCAGTATTTT,CASSGTGLAITDTQYF
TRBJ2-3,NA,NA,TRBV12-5,TGTGCTAGTGGTTCCGGACAAACTGCAGATACGCAGTATTTT,CASGSGQTADTQYF
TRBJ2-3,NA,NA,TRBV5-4,TGTGCCAGCAGCTTGGCTTTAGCCACCACAGATACGCAGTATTTT,CASSLALATTDTQYF
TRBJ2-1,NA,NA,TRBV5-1,TGCGCCAGCAGCGGGGCAAGCTCCTACAATGAGCAGTTCTTC,CASSGASSYNEQFF
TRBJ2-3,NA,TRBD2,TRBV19,TGTGCCAGTAGTATTACTAGCGGCGCAGATACGCAGTATTTT,CASSITSGADTQYF
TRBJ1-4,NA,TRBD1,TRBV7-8,TGTGCCAGCAGCTTAGCGAGACAGGGACGTGAAAAACTGTTTTTT,CASSLARQGREKLFF
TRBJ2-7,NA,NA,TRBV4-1,TGCGCCAGCAGCCAAGATCCCCACATGAACTACGAGCAGTACTTC,CASSQDPHMNYEQYF
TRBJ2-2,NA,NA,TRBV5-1,TGCGCCAGCAGACGGACGGTGAACGGGGAGCTGTTTTTT,CASRRTVNGELFF
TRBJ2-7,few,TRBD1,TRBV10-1,TGCGCCAGCAGTGAGATTAAACCGGGACAGGGTTTGGGGAGGTTCTACGAGCAGTACTTC,CASSEIKPGQGLGRFYEQYF
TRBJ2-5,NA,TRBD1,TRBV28,TGTGCCAGCAGTTCGGGGACAGGGGGGGTAGGAGAGACCCAGTACTTC,CASSSGTGGVGETQYF
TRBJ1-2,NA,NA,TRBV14,TGTGCCAGCAGCCAAGAGATGGGGCTGGGCTACACCTTC,CASSQEMGLGYTF
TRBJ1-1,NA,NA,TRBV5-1,TGCGCCAGCAGCTTGGCCGTATCGGGGGTCAAATTTGAGAGGGCTGAAGCTTTCTTT,CASSLAVSGVKFERAEAFF
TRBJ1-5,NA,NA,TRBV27,TGTGCCAGCTCTAGGCAGGGAAACCAGCCCCAGCATTTT,CASSRQGNQPQHF
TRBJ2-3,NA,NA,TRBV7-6,TGTGCCAGCAGCTTACTCGGGGCAGTAACAGATACGCAGTATTTT,CASSLLGAVTDTQYF
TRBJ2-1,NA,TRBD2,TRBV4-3,TGCGCCAGCAGCCCCAAAAGGGGACTAGTTTTGTTCTTC,CASSPKRGLVLFF
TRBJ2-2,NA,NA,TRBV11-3,TGTGCCAGCAGCTTGAGGAGGGGGCCCGGGCCCGGGGAGCTGTTTTTT,CASSLRRGPGPGELFF
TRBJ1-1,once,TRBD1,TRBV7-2,TGTGCCAGCAGCCGCCGAGGACAGGGGTACACTGAAGCTTTCTTT,CASSRRGQGYTEAFF
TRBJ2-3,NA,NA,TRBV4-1,TGCGCCAGCAGCCACTTAGTCTCTCAGGTTCCGGCAGATACGCAGTATTTT,CASSHLVSQVPADTQYF
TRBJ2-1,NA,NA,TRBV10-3,TGTGCCATCAGATCCGGGCCCTCCGCCCCCAATGAGCAGTTCTTC,CAIRSGPSAPNEQFF
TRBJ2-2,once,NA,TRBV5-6,TGTGCCAGCAGCCCGTTTGACAGGCCCTACGTCGGGGAGCTGTTTTTT,CASSPFDRPYVGELFF
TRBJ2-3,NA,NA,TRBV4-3,TGCGCCAGCAGCCAAGAGGGGTACACAGATACGCAGTATTTT,CASSQEGYTDTQYF